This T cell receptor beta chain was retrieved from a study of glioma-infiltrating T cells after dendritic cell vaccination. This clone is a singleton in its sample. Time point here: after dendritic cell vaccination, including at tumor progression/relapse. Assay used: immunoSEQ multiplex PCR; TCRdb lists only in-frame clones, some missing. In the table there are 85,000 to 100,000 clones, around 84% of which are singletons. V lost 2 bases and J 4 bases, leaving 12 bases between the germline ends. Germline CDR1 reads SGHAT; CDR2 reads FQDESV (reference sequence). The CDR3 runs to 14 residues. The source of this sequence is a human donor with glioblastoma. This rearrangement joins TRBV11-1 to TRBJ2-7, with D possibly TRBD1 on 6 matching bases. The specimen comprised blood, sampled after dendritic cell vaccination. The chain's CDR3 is CASSLYGTNYEQYF. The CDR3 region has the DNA TGTGCCAGCAGCTTATATGGGACAAATTACGAGCAGTACTTC.